This T cell receptor (beta chain) emerged from a study of control samples from healthy donors and cancer patients. Produced via immunoSEQ multiplex PCR; TCRdb's table is partial and in-frame only. The sample lists 150,000 to 200,000 clones, 80% to 95% occurring once. The CDR3 sequence is 14 residues long. The V gene's germline CDR1 is LGHDT and CDR2 YNNKEL (reference sequence). Trimming took 4 bases from V and 3 from J, leaving 13 bases between them. The sequence was obtained from a young woman in good health. Specimen: blood. J is TRBJ2-7 and V is TRBV3-1 (or the pseudogene TRBV3-2); D may be TRBD1 or TRBD2 (6 bases each). The CDR3 region is CASSPEGGRYEQYF. The CDR3 coding sequence is TGTGCCAGCAGCCCGGAGGGGGGTCGCTACGAGCAGTACTTC.